Below are 3 T cell receptor beta chains sequenced from a single sample in a study of shared clonotypes between healthy human individuals. Positively selected for CCR7, the CD45RO-negative cells used as naive CD8 cells excluded terminally differentiated effector memory CD45RA+ cells. The method was immunoSEQ multiplex PCR; TCRdb's version includes in-frame clones alone and lacks a portion of them. This sample has roughly 890,000 clones, with around 92% found just once. The sequenced sample was naive CD8+ T cells sorted from blood. These receptors all come from a man in his thirties or forties in good health.

The J gene is TRBJ1-4, the V gene TRBV4-3; the D gene is possibly TRBD1 (5 bases). CDR1 and CDR2 from the germline V gene are LGHNA and YSLEER. Trimming stripped 0 bases from V and 4 bases from J, with 9 bases between. This CDR3 is 15 amino acids long. CDR3 in amino acids: CASSQEVRDNEKLFF. In DNA form, the CDR3 reads TGCGCCAGCAGCCAAGAGGTCAGGGATAATGAAAAACTGTTTTTT.

The rearrangement uses TRBV9 and TRBJ2-1; D is ambiguous. The CDR3 extends over 17 amino acids. V lost 3 bases to trimming and J lost 4 bases, with 20 bases between them. Germline values: CDR1 SGDLS, CDR2 YYNGEE. The CDR3, as DNA: TGTGCCAGCAGCGACCAACATTCGAAGGCAGTATACAATGAGCAGTTCTTC. This gives the protein CASSDQHSKAVYNEQFF.

Concerning this clone: Other DNA sequences from this sample encode an identical CDR3 as well. V and J are TRBV28 and TRBJ1-1, with D unclear. V was trimmed by 3 bases and J by 5 bases, leaving 4 bases between them. CDR1 and CDR2 from the germline V gene are MDHEN and SYDVKM. The CDR3 loop spans 11 amino acids. Here the CDR3 reads CASSLSTEAFF. In DNA, the CDR3 is TGTGCCAGCAGTTTGTCAACTGAAGCTTTCTTT. Drawing the rest from reference TRBV28 and TRBJ1-1, the complete variable domain is DVKVTQSSRYLVKRTGEKVFLECVQDMDHENMFWYRQDPGLGLRLIYFSYDVKMKEKGDIPEGYSVSREKKERFSLILESASTNQTSMYLCASSLSTEAFFGQGTRLTVV.